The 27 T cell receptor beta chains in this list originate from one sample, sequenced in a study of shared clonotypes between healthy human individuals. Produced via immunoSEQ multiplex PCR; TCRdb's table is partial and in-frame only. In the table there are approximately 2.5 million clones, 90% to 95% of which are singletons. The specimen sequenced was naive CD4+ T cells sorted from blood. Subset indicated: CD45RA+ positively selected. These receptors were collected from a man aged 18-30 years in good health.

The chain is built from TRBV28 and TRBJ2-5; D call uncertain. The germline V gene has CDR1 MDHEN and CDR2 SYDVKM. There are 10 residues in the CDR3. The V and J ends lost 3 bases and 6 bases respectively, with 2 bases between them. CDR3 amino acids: CASSFKTQYF. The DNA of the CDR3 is TGTGCCAGCAGTTTCAAGACCCAGTACTTC.

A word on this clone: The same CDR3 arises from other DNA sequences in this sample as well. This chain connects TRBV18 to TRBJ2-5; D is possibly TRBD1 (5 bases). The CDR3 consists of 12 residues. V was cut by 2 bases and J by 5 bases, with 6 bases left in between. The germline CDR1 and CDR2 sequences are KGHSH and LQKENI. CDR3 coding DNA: TGTGCCAGCTCACCAGCAGGGGAGACCCAGTACTTC. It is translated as CASSPAGETQYF.

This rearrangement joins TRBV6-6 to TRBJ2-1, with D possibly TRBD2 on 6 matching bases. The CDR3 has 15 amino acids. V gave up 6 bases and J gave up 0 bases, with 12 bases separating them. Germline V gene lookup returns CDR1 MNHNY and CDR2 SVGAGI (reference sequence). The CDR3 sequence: CASSNGGSSYNEQFF. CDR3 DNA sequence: TGTGCCAGCAGCAACGGGGGTAGCTCCTACAATGAGCAGTTCTTC.

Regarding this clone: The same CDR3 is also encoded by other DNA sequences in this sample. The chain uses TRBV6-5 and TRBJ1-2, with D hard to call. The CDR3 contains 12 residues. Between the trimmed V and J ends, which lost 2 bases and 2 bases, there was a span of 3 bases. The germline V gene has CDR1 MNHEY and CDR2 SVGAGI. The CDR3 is CASSYRNYGYTF. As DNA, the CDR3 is TGTGCCAGCAGTTACCGGAACTATGGCTACACCTTC.

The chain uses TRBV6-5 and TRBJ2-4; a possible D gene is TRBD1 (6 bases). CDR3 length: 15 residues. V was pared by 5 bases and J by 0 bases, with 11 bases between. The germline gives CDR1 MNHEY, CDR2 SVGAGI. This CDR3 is CASSTGRLAKNIQYF. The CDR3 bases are TGTGCCAGCAGTACAGGGCGGCTAGCCAAAAACATTCAGTACTTC.

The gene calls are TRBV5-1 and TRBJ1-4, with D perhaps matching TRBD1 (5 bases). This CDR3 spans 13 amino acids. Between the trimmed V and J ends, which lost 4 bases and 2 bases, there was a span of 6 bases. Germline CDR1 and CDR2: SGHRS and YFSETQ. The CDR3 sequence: CASSRDTNEKLFF. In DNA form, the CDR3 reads TGCGCCAGCAGCCGGGACACTAATGAAAAACTGTTTTTT.

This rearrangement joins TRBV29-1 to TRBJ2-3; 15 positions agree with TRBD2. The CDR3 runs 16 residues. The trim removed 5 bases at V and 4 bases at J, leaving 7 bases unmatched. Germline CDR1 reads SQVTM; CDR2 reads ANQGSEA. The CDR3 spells CSVSGLAGGRADTQYF. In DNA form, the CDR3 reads TGCAGCGTTTCAGGACTAGCGGGAGGGCGGGCAGATACGCAGTATTTT.

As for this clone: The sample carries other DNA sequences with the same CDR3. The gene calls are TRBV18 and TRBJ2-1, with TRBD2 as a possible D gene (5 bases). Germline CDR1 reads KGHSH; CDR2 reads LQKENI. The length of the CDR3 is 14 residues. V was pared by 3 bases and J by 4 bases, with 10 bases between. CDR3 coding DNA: TGTGCCAGCTCACCGGGGAGACCTTACAATGAGCAGTTCTTC. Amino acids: CASSPGRPYNEQFF. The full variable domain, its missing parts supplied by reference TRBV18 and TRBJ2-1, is NAGVMQNPRHLVRRRGQEARLRCSPMKGHSHVYWYRQLPEEGLKFMVYLQKENIIDESGMPKERFSAEFPKEGPSILRIQQVVRGDSAAYFCASSPGRPYNEQFFGPGTRLTVL.

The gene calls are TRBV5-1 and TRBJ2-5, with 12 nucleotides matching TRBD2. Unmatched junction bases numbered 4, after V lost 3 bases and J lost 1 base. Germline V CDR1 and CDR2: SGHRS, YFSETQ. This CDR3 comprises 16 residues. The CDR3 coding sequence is TGCGCCAGCAGCTCAGGACTAGCGGGGTCCCAAGAGACCCAGTACTTC. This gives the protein CASSSGLAGSQETQYF.

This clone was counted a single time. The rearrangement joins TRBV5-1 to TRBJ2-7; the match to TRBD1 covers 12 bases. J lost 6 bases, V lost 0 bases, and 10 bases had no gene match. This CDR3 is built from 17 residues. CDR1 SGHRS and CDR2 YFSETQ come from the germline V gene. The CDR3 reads CASSLEGQGAPPIEQYF. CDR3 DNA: TGCGCCAGCAGCTTGGAGGGACAGGGGGCTCCCCCAATCGAGCAGTACTTC. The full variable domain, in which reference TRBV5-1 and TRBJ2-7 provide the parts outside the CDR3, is KAGVTQTPRYLIKTRGQQVTLSCSPISGHRSVSWYQQTPGQGLQFLFEYFSETQRNKGNFPGRFSGRQFSNSRSEMNVSTLELGDSALYLCASSLEGQGAPPIEQYFGPGTRLTVT.

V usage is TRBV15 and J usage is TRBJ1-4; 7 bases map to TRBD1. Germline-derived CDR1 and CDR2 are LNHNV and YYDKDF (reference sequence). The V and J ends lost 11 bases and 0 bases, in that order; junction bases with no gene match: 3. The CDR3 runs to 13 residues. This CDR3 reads CALRGATNEKLFF. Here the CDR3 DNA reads TGTGCCCTCAGGGGGGCAACTAATGAAAAACTGTTTTTT.

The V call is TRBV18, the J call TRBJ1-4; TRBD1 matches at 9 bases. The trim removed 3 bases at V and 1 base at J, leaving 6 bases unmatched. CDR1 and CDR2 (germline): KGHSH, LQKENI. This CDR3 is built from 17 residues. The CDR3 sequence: CASSPGQGRRTNEKLFF. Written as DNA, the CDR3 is TGTGCCAGCTCACCCGGACAGGGGAGAAGAACTAATGAAAAACTGTTTTTT.

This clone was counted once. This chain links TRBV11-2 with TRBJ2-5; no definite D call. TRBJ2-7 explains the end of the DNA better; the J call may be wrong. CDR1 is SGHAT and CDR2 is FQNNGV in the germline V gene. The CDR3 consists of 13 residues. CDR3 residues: CASSSPGTYEQYF. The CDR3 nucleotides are TGTGCCAGCAGCTCACCTGGGACCTACGAGCAGTACTTC.

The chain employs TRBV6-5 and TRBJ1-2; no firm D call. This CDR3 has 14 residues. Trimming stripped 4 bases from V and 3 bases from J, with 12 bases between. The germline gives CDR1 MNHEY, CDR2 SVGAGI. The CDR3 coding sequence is TGTGCCAGCAGTTCCCGCCCGGGTCACTATGGCTACACCTTC. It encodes CASSSRPGHYGYTF.

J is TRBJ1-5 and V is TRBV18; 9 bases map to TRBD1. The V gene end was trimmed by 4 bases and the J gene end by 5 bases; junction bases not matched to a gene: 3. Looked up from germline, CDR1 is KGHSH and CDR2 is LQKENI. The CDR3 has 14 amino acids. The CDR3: CASSQTGGDQPQHF. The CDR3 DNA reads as TGTGCCAGCTCACAAACAGGGGGCGATCAGCCCCAGCATTTT. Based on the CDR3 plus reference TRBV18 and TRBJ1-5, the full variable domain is NAGVMQNPRHLVRRRGQEARLRCSPMKGHSHVYWYRQLPEEGLKFMVYLQKENIIDESGMPKERFSAEFPKEGPSILRIQQVVRGDSAAYFCASSQTGGDQPQHFGDGTRLSIL.

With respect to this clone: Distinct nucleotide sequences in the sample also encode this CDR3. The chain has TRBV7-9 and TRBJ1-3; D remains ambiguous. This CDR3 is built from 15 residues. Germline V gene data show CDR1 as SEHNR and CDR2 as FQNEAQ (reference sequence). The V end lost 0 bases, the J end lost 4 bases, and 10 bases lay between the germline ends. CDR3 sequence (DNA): TGTGCCAGCAGCTTAGCGCTGGGATCCGGAAACACCATATATTTT. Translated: CASSLALGSGNTIYF.

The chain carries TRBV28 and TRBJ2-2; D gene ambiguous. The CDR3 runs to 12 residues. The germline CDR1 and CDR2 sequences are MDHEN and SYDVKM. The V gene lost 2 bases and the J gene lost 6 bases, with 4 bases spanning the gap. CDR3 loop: CASSLVSGELFF. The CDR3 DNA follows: TGTGCCAGCAGTTTAGTCTCCGGGGAGCTGTTTTTT.

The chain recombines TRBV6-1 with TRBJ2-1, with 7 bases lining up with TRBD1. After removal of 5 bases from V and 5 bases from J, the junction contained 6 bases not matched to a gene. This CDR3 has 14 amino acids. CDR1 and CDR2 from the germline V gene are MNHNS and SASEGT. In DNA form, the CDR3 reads TGTGCCAGCAGTAAACAGGGGTCCGACAATGAGCAGTTCTTC. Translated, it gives CASSKQGSDNEQFF.

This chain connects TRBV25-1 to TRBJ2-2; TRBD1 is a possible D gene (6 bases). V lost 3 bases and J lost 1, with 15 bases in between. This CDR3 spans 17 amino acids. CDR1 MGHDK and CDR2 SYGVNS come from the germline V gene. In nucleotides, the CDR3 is TGTGCCAGCAGTGATCTCACAGGGCGGAGGAACACCGGGGAGCTGTTTTTT. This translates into CASSDLTGRRNTGELFF.

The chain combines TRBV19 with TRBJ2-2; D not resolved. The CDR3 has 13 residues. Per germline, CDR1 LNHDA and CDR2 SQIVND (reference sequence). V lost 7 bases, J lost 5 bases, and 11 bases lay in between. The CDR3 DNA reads TGTGCCAGTACCGGGTGGCCGACCGGGGAGCTGTTTTTT. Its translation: CASTGWPTGELFF.

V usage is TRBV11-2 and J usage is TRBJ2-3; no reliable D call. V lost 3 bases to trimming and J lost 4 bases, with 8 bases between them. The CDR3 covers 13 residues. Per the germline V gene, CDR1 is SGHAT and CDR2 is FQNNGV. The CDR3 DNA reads TGTGCCAGCAGCTTCGGGCAGGCAGATACGCAGTATTTT. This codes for CASSFGQADTQYF.

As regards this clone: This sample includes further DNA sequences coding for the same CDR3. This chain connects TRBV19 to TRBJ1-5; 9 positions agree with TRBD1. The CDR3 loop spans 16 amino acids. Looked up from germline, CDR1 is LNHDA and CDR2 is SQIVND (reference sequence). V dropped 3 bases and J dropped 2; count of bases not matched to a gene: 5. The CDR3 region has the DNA TGTGCCAGTAGTATCCGGGACAGGGTCGGCAATCAGCCCCAGCATTTT. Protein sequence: CASSIRDRVGNQPQHF. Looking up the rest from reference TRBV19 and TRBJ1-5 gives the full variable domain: DGGITQSPKYLFRKEGQNVTLSCEQNLNHDAMYWYRQDPGQGLRLIYYSQIVNDFQKGDIAEGYSVSREKKESFPLTVTSAQKNPTAFYLCASSIRDRVGNQPQHFGDGTRLSIL.

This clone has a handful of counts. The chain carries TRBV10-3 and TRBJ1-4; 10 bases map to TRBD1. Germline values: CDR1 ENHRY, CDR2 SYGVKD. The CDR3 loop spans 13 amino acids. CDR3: CAAGTGVQEKLFF. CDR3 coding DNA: TGTGCTGCTGGGACAGGGGTCCAGGAAAAACTGTTTTTT.

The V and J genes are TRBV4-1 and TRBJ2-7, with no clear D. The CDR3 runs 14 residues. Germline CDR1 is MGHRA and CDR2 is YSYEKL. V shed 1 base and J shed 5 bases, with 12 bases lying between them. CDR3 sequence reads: CASSQVLPGDEQYF. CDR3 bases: TGCGCCAGCAGCCAAGTCCTCCCCGGCGACGAGCAGTACTTC.

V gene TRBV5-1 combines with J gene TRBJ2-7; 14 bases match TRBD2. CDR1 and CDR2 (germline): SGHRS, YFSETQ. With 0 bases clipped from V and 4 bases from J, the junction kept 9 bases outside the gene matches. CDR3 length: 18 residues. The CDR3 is CASSLETSGRARWYEQYF. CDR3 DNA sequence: TGCGCCAGCAGCTTGGAGACTAGCGGGAGGGCCCGATGGTACGAGCAGTACTTC.

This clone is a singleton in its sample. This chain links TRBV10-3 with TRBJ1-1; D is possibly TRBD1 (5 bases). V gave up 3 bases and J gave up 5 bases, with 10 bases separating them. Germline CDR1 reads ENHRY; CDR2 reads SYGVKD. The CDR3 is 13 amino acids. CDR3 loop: CAISDGGVTEAFF. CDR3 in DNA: TGTGCCATCAGTGATGGGGGGGTGACTGAAGCTTTCTTT.

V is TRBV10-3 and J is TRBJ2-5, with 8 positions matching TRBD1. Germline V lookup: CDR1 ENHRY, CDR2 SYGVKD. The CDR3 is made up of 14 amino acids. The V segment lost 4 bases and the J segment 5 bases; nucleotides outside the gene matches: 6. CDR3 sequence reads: CAISGGQGRETQYF. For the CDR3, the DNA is TGTGCCATCAGTGGTGGACAGGGCAGGGAGACCCAGTACTTC.